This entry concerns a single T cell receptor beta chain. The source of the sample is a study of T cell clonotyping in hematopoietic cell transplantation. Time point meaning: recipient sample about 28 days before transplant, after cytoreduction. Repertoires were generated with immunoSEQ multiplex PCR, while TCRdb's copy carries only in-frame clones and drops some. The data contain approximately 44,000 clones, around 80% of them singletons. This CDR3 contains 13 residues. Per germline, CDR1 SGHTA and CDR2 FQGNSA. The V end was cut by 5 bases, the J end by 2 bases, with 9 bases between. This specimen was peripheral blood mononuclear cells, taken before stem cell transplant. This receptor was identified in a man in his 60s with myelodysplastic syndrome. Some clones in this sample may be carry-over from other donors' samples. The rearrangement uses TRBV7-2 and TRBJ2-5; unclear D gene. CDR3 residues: CASSQRMQETQYF. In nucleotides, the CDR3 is TGTGCCAGCAGCCAGAGGATGCAAGAGACCCAGTACTTC.